This record covers a single T cell receptor (beta chain). The germline V gene has CDR1 SGDLS and CDR2 YYNGEE. The CDR3 runs to 14 residues. V lost 2 bases and J lost 7; bases outside the gene matches: 3. Measured with immunoSEQ multiplex PCR; TCRdb has only the in-frame clones, and not every one. The table includes approximately 40,000 clones, just under 80% detected once. The data belong to a study of blood T cell repertoires in COVID-19. The clonotype comes from a man at least 80 years old with active or convalescent COVID-19. This chain uses TRBV9 with TRBJ1-4; 9 nucleotides line up with TRBD1. Sample: peripheral blood. CDR3 nucleotide sequence: TGTGCCAGCAGCGTCGGGACAGGGCTTGAAAAACTGTTTTTT. Its translation is CASSVGTGLEKLFF.